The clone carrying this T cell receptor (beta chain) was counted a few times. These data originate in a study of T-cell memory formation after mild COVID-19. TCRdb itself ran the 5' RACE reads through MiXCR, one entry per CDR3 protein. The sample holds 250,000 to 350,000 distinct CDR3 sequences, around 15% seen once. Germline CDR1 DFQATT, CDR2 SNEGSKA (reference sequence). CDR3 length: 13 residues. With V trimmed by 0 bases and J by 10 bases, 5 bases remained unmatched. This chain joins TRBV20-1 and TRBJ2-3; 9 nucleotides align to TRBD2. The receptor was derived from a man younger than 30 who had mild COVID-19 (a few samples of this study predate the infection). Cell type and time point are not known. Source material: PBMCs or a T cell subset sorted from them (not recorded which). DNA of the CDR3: TGCAGTGCTAGAGAGGCGGGGGGGCAGGCGCAGTATTTT. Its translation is CSAREAGGQAQYF.